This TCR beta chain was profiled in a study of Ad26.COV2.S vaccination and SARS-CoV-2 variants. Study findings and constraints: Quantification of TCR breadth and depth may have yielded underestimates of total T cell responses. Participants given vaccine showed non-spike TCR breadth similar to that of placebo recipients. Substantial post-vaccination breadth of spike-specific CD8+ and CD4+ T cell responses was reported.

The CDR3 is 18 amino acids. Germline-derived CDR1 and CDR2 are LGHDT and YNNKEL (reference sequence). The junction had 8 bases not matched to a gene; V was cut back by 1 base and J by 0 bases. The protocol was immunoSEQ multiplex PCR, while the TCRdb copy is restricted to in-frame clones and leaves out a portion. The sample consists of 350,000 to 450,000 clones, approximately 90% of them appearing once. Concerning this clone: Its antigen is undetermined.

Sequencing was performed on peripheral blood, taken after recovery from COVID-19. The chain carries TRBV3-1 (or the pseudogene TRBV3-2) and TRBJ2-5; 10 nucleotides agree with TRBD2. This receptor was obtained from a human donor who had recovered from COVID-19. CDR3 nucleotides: TGTGCCAGCAGCCAAGGGTCGGGAGCGGGGGGGTACCAAGAGACCCAGTACTTC. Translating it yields CASSQGSGAGGYQETQYF.